The source of this T cell receptor (beta chain) is a study of breast tumors, draining lymph nodes, adjacent tissues. TCRdb re-analysed the multiplex PCR reads in MiXCR, keeping a single row per CDR3 protein. Of under 300,000 distinct CDR3 sequences in the sample, less than 40% are singletons; the top ten hold under 4.5%. Axillary draining lymph nodes of breast cancer patients supplied the node samples. The CDR3 length is 14 residues. V lost 5 bases and J lost 0, with 13 bases in between. CDR1 and CDR2 (germline): SQVTM, ANQGSEA. Worth noting for this clonotype: The antigen remains undetermined.

Study-level points and caveats: Tumor repertoires ranked between lymph nodes and nontumor tissue in diversity, with V and J gene preferences. That most tumor T cells come from lymph nodes remained unproven.

Sequenced: axillary lymph node tissue. The chain is built from TRBV29-1 and TRBJ2-5; D gene ambiguous. The TCR was taken from a female donor with breast cancer. Some clones in this sample may be carry-over from other donors' samples. The CDR3 sequence: CSVPETLYQETQYF. CDR3 DNA: TGCAGCGTTCCGGAGACCTTGTACCAAGAGACCCAGTACTTC.